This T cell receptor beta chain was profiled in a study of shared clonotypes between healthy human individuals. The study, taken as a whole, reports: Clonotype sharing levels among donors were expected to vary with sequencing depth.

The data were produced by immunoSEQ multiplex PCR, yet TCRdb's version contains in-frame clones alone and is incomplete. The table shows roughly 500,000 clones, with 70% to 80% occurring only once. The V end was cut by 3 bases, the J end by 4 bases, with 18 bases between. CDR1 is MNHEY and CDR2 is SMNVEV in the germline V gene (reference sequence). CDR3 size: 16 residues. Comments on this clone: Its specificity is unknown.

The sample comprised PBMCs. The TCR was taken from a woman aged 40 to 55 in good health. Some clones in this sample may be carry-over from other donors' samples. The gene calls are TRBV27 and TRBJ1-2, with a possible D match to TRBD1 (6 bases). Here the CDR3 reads CASSLGPTTGIYGYTF. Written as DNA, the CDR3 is TGTGCCAGCAGTTTGGGCCCGACGACAGGAATCTATGGCTACACCTTC.